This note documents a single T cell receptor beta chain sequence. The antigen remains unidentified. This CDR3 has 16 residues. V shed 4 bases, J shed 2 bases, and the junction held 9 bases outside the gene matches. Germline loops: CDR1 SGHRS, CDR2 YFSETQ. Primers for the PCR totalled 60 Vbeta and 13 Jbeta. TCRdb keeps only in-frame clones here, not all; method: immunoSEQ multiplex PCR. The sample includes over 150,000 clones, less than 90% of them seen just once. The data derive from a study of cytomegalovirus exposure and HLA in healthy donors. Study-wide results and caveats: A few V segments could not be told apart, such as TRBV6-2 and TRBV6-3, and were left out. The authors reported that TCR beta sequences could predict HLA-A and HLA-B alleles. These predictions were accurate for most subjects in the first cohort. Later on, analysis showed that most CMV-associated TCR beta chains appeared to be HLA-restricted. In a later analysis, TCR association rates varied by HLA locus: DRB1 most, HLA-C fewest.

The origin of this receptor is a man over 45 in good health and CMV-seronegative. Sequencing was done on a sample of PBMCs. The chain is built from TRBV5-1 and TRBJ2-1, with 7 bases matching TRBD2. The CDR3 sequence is CASSTGAGTAYNEQFF. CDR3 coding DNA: TGCGCCAGCAGCACGGGAGCGGGGACCGCCTACAATGAGCAGTTCTTC.